The rows below give T cell receptor beta chains drawn from one sample of a study of shared clonotypes between healthy human individuals. Sequencing was performed with immunoSEQ multiplex PCR; in TCRdb, only in-frame clones are kept and a portion is missing. The table lists approximately 530,000 clones, roughly 95% of them singletons. Specimen: naive CD4+ T cells sorted from blood. All receptors come from a woman between 25 and 40 years old in good health. The CDR3 runs from the conserved cysteine through the conserved F or W. Each record gives: J gene, V gene, clone size, D gene, CDR3 length, CDR3 protein, CDR3 DNA. A D gene is named only where the DNA matches it firmly. The size of a clone is reported for some rows only, either as once, few or many, or as a class for expanded clones.

j_gene: TRBJ1-5; v_gene: TRBV28; abundance: few; d_gene: NA; len: 11; CDR3aa: CASSLNQPQHF; CDR3nt: TGTGCCAGCAGCCTCAATCAGCCCCAGCATTTT
j_gene: TRBJ2-7; v_gene: TRBV5-6; abundance: NA; d_gene: NA; len: 14; CDR3aa: CASSLGRLRREQYF; CDR3nt: TGTGCCAGCAGCTTGGGACGACTTCGTCGGGAGCAGTACTTC
j_gene: TRBJ2-3; v_gene: TRBV5-4; abundance: NA; d_gene: NA; len: 13; CDR3aa: CASSLATEDTQYF; CDR3nt: TGTGCCAGCAGCTTGGCGACTGAAGATACGCAGTATTTT
j_gene: TRBJ2-1; v_gene: TRBV28; abundance: NA; d_gene: TRBD1; len: 17; CDR3aa: CASTAPWGTGGYNEQFF; CDR3nt: TGTGCCAGCACCGCACCGTGGGGGACAGGGGGCTACAATGAGCAGTTCTTC
j_gene: TRBJ2-3; v_gene: TRBV2; abundance: NA; d_gene: NA; len: 13; CDR3aa: CATVSQSTDTQYF; CDR3nt: TGTGCCACAGTATCACAAAGCACAGATACGCAGTATTTT
j_gene: TRBJ2-3; v_gene: TRBV5-5; abundance: NA; d_gene: TRBD1; len: 13; CDR3aa: CASSSTGLDTQYF; CDR3nt: TGTGCCAGCAGCTCGACAGGGTTGGATACGCAGTATTTT
j_gene: TRBJ2-7; v_gene: TRBV7-6; abundance: NA; d_gene: NA; len: 15; CDR3aa: CASSRPTSGSYEQYF; CDR3nt: TGTGCCAGCAGCCGCCCGACTAGTGGCTCCTACGAGCAGTACTTC
j_gene: TRBJ1-2; v_gene: TRBV28; abundance: NA; d_gene: NA; len: 18; CDR3aa: CASSLIIFLGGADYGYTF; CDR3nt: TGTGCCAGCAGCCTTATTATCTTTTTGGGGGGCGCGGACTATGGCTACACCTTC
j_gene: TRBJ2-1; v_gene: TRBV7-9; abundance: once; d_gene: NA; len: 16; CDR3aa: CASIWVLQNSYNEQFF; CDR3nt: TGTGCCAGCATCTGGGTCCTCCAGAACTCCTACAATGAGCAGTTCTTC
j_gene: TRBJ1-5; v_gene: TRBV28; abundance: NA; d_gene: TRBD1; len: 15; CDR3aa: CASRSGGGGNQPQHF; CDR3nt: TGTGCCAGCAGAAGCGGAGGGGGCGGAAATCAGCCCCAGCATTTT
j_gene: TRBJ2-6; v_gene: TRBV27; abundance: NA; d_gene: NA; len: 15; CDR3aa: CASSQSVAWANVLTF; CDR3nt: TGTGCCAGCAGTCAATCCGTAGCCTGGGCCAACGTCCTGACTTTC
j_gene: TRBJ1-1; v_gene: TRBV28; abundance: NA; d_gene: NA; len: 17; CDR3aa: CASSLPRAGPPNTEAFF; CDR3nt: TGTGCCAGCAGTTTACCCAGGGCTGGCCCCCCGAACACTGAAGCTTTCTTT
j_gene: TRBJ1-2; v_gene: TRBV4-1; abundance: NA; d_gene: TRBD1; len: 14; CDR3aa: CASSQDLGGRGYTF; CDR3nt: TGCGCCAGCAGCCAAGATCTAGGGGGCAGAGGCTACACCTTC
j_gene: TRBJ2-7; v_gene: TRBV19; abundance: NA; d_gene: NA; len: 16; CDR3aa: CASSIVGTGAFHEQYF; CDR3nt: TGTGCCAGTAGTATAGTTGGAACGGGCGCATTCCACGAGCAGTACTTC
j_gene: TRBJ2-6; v_gene: TRBV28; abundance: NA; d_gene: NA; len: 13; CDR3aa: CATLLSGANVLTF; CDR3nt: TGTGCCACACTGCTCTCTGGGGCCAACGTCCTGACTTTC
j_gene: TRBJ2-2; v_gene: TRBV6-6; abundance: NA; d_gene: NA; len: 15; CDR3aa: CASRGGVIDTGELFF; CDR3nt: TGTGCCAGCAGGGGGGGAGTGATTGACACCGGGGAGCTGTTTTTT
j_gene: TRBJ2-1; v_gene: TRBV27; abundance: NA; d_gene: NA; len: 14; CDR3aa: CASSARQVYNEQFF; CDR3nt: TGTGCCAGCAGTGCCCGACAGGTCTACAATGAGCAGTTCTTC
j_gene: TRBJ2-5; v_gene: TRBV5-1; abundance: once; d_gene: TRBD1; len: 15; CDR3aa: CASSVGQGLQETQYF; CDR3nt: TGCGCCAGCAGCGTGGGACAGGGCCTCCAAGAGACCCAGTACTTC
j_gene: TRBJ1-1; v_gene: TRBV29-1; abundance: NA; d_gene: NA; len: 15; CDR3aa: CSVPSPGGLNTEAFF; CDR3nt: TGCAGCGTTCCTTCCCCGGGGGGCTTGAACACTGAAGCTTTCTTT
j_gene: TRBJ2-7; v_gene: TRBV7-9; abundance: NA; d_gene: TRBD1; len: 12; CDR3aa: CVIQGSSYEQYF; CDR3nt: TGTGTCATACAGGGGTCCTCCTACGAGCAGTACTTC
j_gene: TRBJ2-1; v_gene: TRBV15; abundance: NA; d_gene: TRBD1; len: 13; CDR3aa: CATSGDRENEQFF; CDR3nt: TGTGCCACCAGCGGTGACAGGGAGAATGAGCAGTTCTTC
j_gene: TRBJ2-7; v_gene: TRBV5-4; abundance: NA; d_gene: NA; len: 14; CDR3aa: CASSPDPGSYEQYF; CDR3nt: TGTGCCAGCAGCCCTGACCCAGGGTCCTACGAGCAGTACTTC
j_gene: TRBJ2-1; v_gene: TRBV7-9; abundance: NA; d_gene: TRBD1; len: 15; CDR3aa: CASSFVDRGGNEQFF; CDR3nt: TGTGCCAGCAGCTTCGTGGACAGGGGCGGCAATGAGCAGTTCTTC
j_gene: TRBJ2-7; v_gene: TRBV11-3; abundance: NA; d_gene: TRBD1; len: 15; CDR3aa: CASSSGTGLTYEQYF; CDR3nt: TGTGCCAGCAGCTCAGGGACAGGGTTGACGTACGAGCAGTACTTC
j_gene: TRBJ2-6; v_gene: TRBV10-3; abundance: NA; d_gene: NA; len: 14; CDR3aa: CATDGGSGANVLTF; CDR3nt: TGTGCCACTGACGGCGGCTCTGGGGCCAACGTCCTGACTTTC
j_gene: TRBJ1-3; v_gene: TRBV29-1; abundance: NA; d_gene: NA; len: 13; CDR3aa: CSAEGISGNTIYF; CDR3nt: TGCAGTGCGGAGGGGATCTCTGGAAACACCATATATTTT
j_gene: TRBJ1-4; v_gene: TRBV28; abundance: NA; d_gene: TRBD1; len: 15; CDR3aa: CATLTGGQGDEKLFF; CDR3nt: TGTGCCACCTTAACGGGGGGACAGGGAGACGAAAAACTGTTTTTT
j_gene: TRBJ2-1; v_gene: TRBV4-1; abundance: NA; d_gene: NA; len: 16; CDR3aa: CASSQDVAGTYNEQFF; CDR3nt: TGCGCCAGCAGCCAAGATGTTGCAGGAACCTACAATGAGCAGTTCTTC
j_gene: TRBJ2-7; v_gene: TRBV14; abundance: NA; d_gene: NA; len: 16; CDR3aa: CASSHIYGASSYEQYF; CDR3nt: TGTGCCAGCAGCCATATTTACGGGGCGAGCTCCTACGAGCAGTACTTC
j_gene: TRBJ1-1; v_gene: TRBV6-5; abundance: NA; d_gene: NA; len: 15; CDR3aa: CASSYSKIGQFEAFF; CDR3nt: TGTGCCAGCAGTTACTCCAAAATCGGACAGTTTGAAGCTTTCTTT
j_gene: TRBJ2-1; v_gene: TRBV28; abundance: NA; d_gene: NA; len: 16; CDR3aa: CASSLGGRRSYNEQFF; CDR3nt: TGTGCCAGCAGTTTGGGGGGACGAAGATCCTACAATGAGCAGTTCTTC
j_gene: TRBJ2-1; v_gene: TRBV11-3; abundance: NA; d_gene: NA; len: 13; CDR3aa: CASGAGRGYEQFF; CDR3nt: TGTGCCAGCGGCGCCGGGCGGGGCTATGAGCAGTTCTTC
j_gene: TRBJ2-3; v_gene: TRBV19; abundance: once; d_gene: NA; len: 15; CDR3aa: CASSKGSAYTDTQYF; CDR3nt: TGTGCCAGTAGTAAGGGCAGTGCCTACACAGATACGCAGTATTTT
j_gene: TRBJ2-5; v_gene: TRBV19; abundance: once; d_gene: NA; len: 13; CDR3aa: CASSMKGDETQYF; CDR3nt: TGTGCCAGTAGTATGAAGGGGGATGAGACCCAGTACTTC
j_gene: TRBJ1-2; v_gene: TRBV7-9; abundance: NA; d_gene: NA; len: 14; CDR3aa: CASSFEVGDYGYTF; CDR3nt: TGTGCCAGCAGCTTTGAGGTCGGGGACTATGGCTACACCTTC
j_gene: TRBJ2-7; v_gene: TRBV19; abundance: NA; d_gene: NA; len: 14; CDR3aa: CASSIDSGSYEQYF; CDR3nt: TGTGCCAGTAGTATTGATAGCGGCTCCTACGAGCAGTACTTC
j_gene: TRBJ2-7; v_gene: TRBV10-1; abundance: NA; d_gene: NA; len: 12; CDR3aa: CASSANRVEQYF; CDR3nt: TGCGCCAGCAGTGCAAACAGGGTCGAGCAGTACTTC
j_gene: TRBJ2-7; v_gene: TRBV25-1; abundance: few; d_gene: NA; len: 12; CDR3aa: CASRAMGYEQYF; CDR3nt: TGTGCCAGCAGAGCCATGGGATACGAGCAGTACTTC
j_gene: TRBJ1-2; v_gene: TRBV2; abundance: NA; d_gene: NA; len: 11; CDR3aa: CASKRDYGYTF; CDR3nt: TGTGCCAGCAAAAGGGACTATGGCTACACCTTC
j_gene: TRBJ1-4; v_gene: TRBV19; abundance: NA; d_gene: NA; len: 15; CDR3aa: CASSLGRLTNEKLFF; CDR3nt: TGTGCCAGTAGTTTGGGCCGCCTGACTAATGAAAAACTGTTTTTT
j_gene: TRBJ2-2; v_gene: TRBV9; abundance: once; d_gene: NA; len: 16; CDR3aa: CASSVVTSPNTGELFF; CDR3nt: TGTGCCAGCAGCGTAGTTACGTCACCGAACACCGGGGAGCTGTTTTTT
j_gene: TRBJ1-3; v_gene: TRBV11-2; abundance: NA; d_gene: NA; len: 16; CDR3aa: CASSARTGSSGNTIYF; CDR3nt: TGTGCCAGCAGCGCCCGGACTGGAAGCTCTGGAAACACCATATATTTT
j_gene: TRBJ2-2; v_gene: TRBV9; abundance: NA; d_gene: TRBD2; len: 15; CDR3aa: CASSGLAGATGELFF; CDR3nt: TGTGCCAGCAGCGGATTAGCGGGAGCCACCGGGGAGCTGTTTTTT
j_gene: TRBJ2-2; v_gene: TRBV25-1; abundance: NA; d_gene: NA; len: 14; CDR3aa: CASSEAGVTGELFF; CDR3nt: TGTGCCAGCAGTGAGGCAGGGGTAACCGGGGAGCTGTTTTTT
j_gene: TRBJ2-7; v_gene: TRBV20-1; abundance: once; d_gene: NA; len: 11; CDR3aa: CSANLASEQYF; CDR3nt: TGCAGTGCTAACCTAGCATCCGAGCAGTACTTC
j_gene: TRBJ2-1; v_gene: TRBV11-2; abundance: NA; d_gene: TRBD1; len: 15; CDR3aa: CASTTGTGNYNEQFF; CDR3nt: TGTGCCAGCACTACCGGGACAGGGAACTACAATGAGCAGTTCTTC
j_gene: TRBJ2-5; v_gene: TRBV6-1; abundance: NA; d_gene: NA; len: 14; CDR3aa: CASILLNSQETQYF; CDR3nt: TGTGCCAGCATACTCCTGAACAGCCAAGAGACCCAGTACTTC
j_gene: TRBJ2-7; v_gene: TRBV6-6; abundance: NA; d_gene: TRBD1; len: 14; CDR3aa: CASSTGGALDEQYF; CDR3nt: TGTGCCAGCAGTACAGGGGGCGCACTGGACGAGCAGTACTTC